A single sample gave rise to the 31 T cell receptor beta chains below, sequenced in a study of blood T cell repertoires in COVID-19. Profiling relied on immunoSEQ multiplex PCR, and the TCRdb table lists in-frame clones only, not all of them. In the table there are 250,000 to 300,000 clones, over 80% of which are singletons. The sample taken for sequencing was peripheral blood. These receptor sequences come from a man aged 55-75 years who had recovered from COVID-19.

The chain couples TRBV7-2 to TRBJ2-2, with 10 bases aligning to TRBD1. The CDR3 covers 15 residues. Germline values: CDR1 SGHTA, CDR2 FQGNSA. V lost 6 bases, J lost 7 bases, and 8 bases stayed unmatched. CDR3 nucleotide sequence: TGTGCCAGCAGTAGGAGACAGGGGGCCGGCGGGGAGCTGTTTTTT. It yields the protein CASSRRQGAGGELFF.

This sequence joins TRBV7-9 and TRBJ2-7; TRBD1 aligns across 11 bases. The ends lost 5 bases at V and 7 bases at J; junction bases unmatched: 10. Germline-derived CDR1 and CDR2 are SEHNR and FQNEAQ (reference sequence). The CDR3 covers 15 residues. CDR3 DNA sequence: TGTGCCAGCAGCCCTTCCGGGACAGGGGGAAAAGAGCAGTACTTC. It is translated as CASSPSGTGGKEQYF. Drawing the rest from reference TRBV7-9 and TRBJ2-7, the complete variable domain is DTGVSQNPRHKITKRGQNVTFRCDPISEHNRLYWYRQTLGQGPEFLTYFQNEAQLEKSRLLSDRFSAERPKGSFSTLEIQRTEQGDSAMYLCASSPSGTGGKEQYFGPGTRLTVT.

This clone was recorded only once. The chain links TRBV19 to TRBJ2-2; 9 bases are shared with TRBD1. The CDR3 is made up of 16 amino acids. The trim removed 3 bases at V and 6 bases at J, leaving 8 bases unmatched. Germline V CDR1 and CDR2: LNHDA, SQIVND (reference sequence). The CDR3 is CASSIPTGGGAGELFF. DNA for the CDR3: TGTGCCAGTAGTATTCCGACAGGGGGAGGGGCCGGGGAGCTGTTTTTT.

V gene TRBV14 combines with J gene TRBJ2-5, with D perhaps matching TRBD1 (6 bases). Germline CDR1 reads SGHDN; CDR2 reads FVKESK. V was clipped by 10 bases and J by 3 bases, with 18 bases between them. The CDR3 contains 14 residues. CDR3 loop: CATTGIGEEETQYF. The CDR3 DNA reads TGTGCCACCACAGGGATAGGGGAAGAAGAGACCCAGTACTTC.

The chain joins TRBV9 to TRBJ1-5, with D perhaps matching TRBD1 (5 bases). This CDR3 has 15 amino acids. V was trimmed by 0 bases and J by 1 base, leaving 8 bases between them. Germline loops: CDR1 SGDLS, CDR2 YYNGEE. The DNA of the CDR3 is TGTGCCAGCAGCGTAGATGGGGGGAGCAATCAGCCCCAGCATTTT. This translates into CASSVDGGSNQPQHF.

The chain links TRBV3-1 (or the pseudogene TRBV3-2) to TRBJ1-6, with a weak D call TRBD1 (6 bases). Germline assignment: CDR1 LGHDT and CDR2 YNNKEL (reference sequence). The CDR3 spans 13 residues. V lost 7 bases and J 6 bases, leaving 10 bases between the germline ends. The CDR3 DNA sequence: TGTGCCAGCACCACAGGGTCTAATTCACCCCTCCACTTT. Translating gives CASTTGSNSPLHF.

This chain joins TRBV6-1 and TRBJ2-1; TRBD1 is a possible D gene (5 bases). The CDR3 loop spans 16 amino acids. V lost 2 bases and J lost 8, with 19 bases in between. CDR1 MNHNS and CDR2 SASEGT come from the germline V gene. CDR3 sequence (DNA): TGTGCCAGCAGTGAATTTAGGGGTTCGAACGCCTATGAGCAGTTCTTC. This translates into CASSEFRGSNAYEQFF.

The V gene is TRBV12-3 or TRBV12-4, the J gene TRBJ2-7; 10 bases are a match to TRBD1. V lost 6 bases and J lost 6; bases outside the gene matches: 5. CDR3 length: 13 residues. The DNA for the CDR3 is TGTGCCAGCAGGGAGACAGGGGGCGGCGAGCAGTACTTC. Residues: CASRETGGGEQYF.

This rearrangement joins TRBV10-3 to TRBJ2-1; D might be TRBD1 (6 bases). Germline values: CDR1 ENHRY, CDR2 SYGVKD. This CDR3 has 13 amino acids. The V end was cut by 10 bases, the J end by 6 bases, with 16 bases between. The CDR3 reads CATNTGLGNEQFF. In DNA form, the CDR3 reads TGTGCCACAAATACAGGGTTGGGCAATGAGCAGTTCTTC.

This chain uses TRBV5-8 with TRBJ2-2; 9 bases are a match to TRBD1. CDR3 length: 16 amino acids. CDR1 SGHTS and CDR2 YDEGEE come from the germline V gene. V shed 3 bases and J 0 bases; nucleotides not matched to a gene: 3. CDR3 DNA: TGTGCCAGCAGCTCAGGGACAGGGACGAACACCGGGGAGCTGTTTTTT. Protein: CASSSGTGTNTGELFF.

With respect to this clone: Other DNA sequences in this specimen translate into the identical CDR3. This chain's CDR3 is CASSLLDTQYF. The CDR3 nucleotides read TGTGCCAGCAGCCTGTTGGATACGCAGTATTTT. V and J are TRBV12-3 or TRBV12-4 and TRBJ2-3; D remains unclear. The CDR3 sequence is 11 residues long. Trimming stripped 6 bases from V and 6 bases from J, with 7 bases between.

This chain uses TRBV7-2 with TRBJ2-1; 8 positions match TRBD2. Germline CDR1 and CDR2: SGHTA and FQGNSA. The CDR3 consists of 16 residues. V lost 1 base, J lost 7 bases, and 9 bases stayed unmatched. This chain's CDR3 is CASSLGPLAVGNEQFF. The CDR3 DNA sequence: TGTGCCAGCAGCTTAGGCCCACTAGCGGTAGGGAATGAGCAGTTCTTC.

The V and J genes are TRBV3-1 (or the pseudogene TRBV3-2) and TRBJ1-2; 7 nucleotides align to TRBD1. J was trimmed by 3 bases and V by 3 bases; bases with no gene match: 10. In germline, CDR1 is LGHDT, CDR2 YNNKEL (reference sequence). The CDR3 spans 16 residues. The CDR3 loop reads CASSHSRQGRHYGYTF. CDR3 nucleotides: TGTGCCAGCAGCCACTCTCGACAGGGACGTCACTATGGCTACACCTTC.

The chain recombines TRBV28 with TRBJ1-1, with 10 bases fitting TRBD1. The length of the CDR3 is 16 residues. With V trimmed by 5 bases and J by 6 bases, 12 bases remained unmatched. The germline gives CDR1 MDHEN, CDR2 SYDVKM. Here the CDR3 reads CASSRPVGQGFSEAFF. In nucleotides, the CDR3 is TGTGCCAGCAGTAGACCGGTGGGACAGGGGTTTTCTGAAGCTTTCTTT.

This sequence joins TRBV5-6 and TRBJ2-1; the D gene is possibly TRBD2 (6 bases). The CDR3 is 18 amino acids. V was trimmed by 4 bases and J by 0 bases, leaving 20 bases between them. Germline lookup yields CDR1 SGHDT and CDR2 YYEEEE. The CDR3 sequence: CASSLWNFGGSSYNEQFF. The CDR3 coding sequence is TGTGCCAGCAGCCTATGGAACTTTGGGGGGAGCTCCTACAATGAGCAGTTCTTC. Drawing the rest from reference TRBV5-6 and TRBJ2-1, the complete variable domain is DAGVTQSPTHLIKTRGQQVTLRCSPKSGHDTVSWYQQALGQGPQFIFQYYEEEERQRGNFPDRFSGHQFPNYSSELNVNALLLGDSALYLCASSLWNFGGSSYNEQFFGPGTRLTVL.

This clone came up once. At the DNA level, this CDR3 is encoded by other sequences in the same sample as well. V and J are TRBV18 and TRBJ2-2; possibly TRBD1 for D (6 bases). This CDR3 spans 14 amino acids. The V and J ends lost 3 bases and 1 base respectively, with 6 bases between them. The germline gives CDR1 KGHSH, CDR2 LQKENI. Here the CDR3 DNA reads TGTGCCAGCTCACCGACAGGGAACACCGGGGAGCTGTTTTTT. This codes for CASSPTGNTGELFF. Variable domain in full (rest from reference TRBV18 and TRBJ2-2): NAGVMQNPRHLVRRRGQEARLRCSPMKGHSHVYWYRQLPEEGLKFMVYLQKENIIDESGMPKERFSAEFPKEGPSILRIQQVVRGDSAAYFCASSPTGNTGELFFGEGSRLTVL.

The chain joins TRBV12-5 to TRBJ2-2; perhaps TRBD2 as D (6 bases). Germline CDR1 LGHNT, CDR2 FRNRAP. Trimming shortened V by 1 base and J by 5 bases, and 11 bases separated the two germline ends. The CDR3 loop spans 15 amino acids. The CDR3 coding sequence is TGTGCTAGTGGTTTGGACGGGGGAAGGACCGGGGAGCTGTTTTTT. It yields the protein CASGLDGGRTGELFF.

This chain connects TRBV30 to TRBJ1-1; no clear D. CDR3 size: 14 residues. The germline gives CDR1 GTSNPN, CDR2 SVGIG (reference sequence). V was shortened by 3 bases and J by 1 base, with 12 bases between the two germline ends. CDR3: CAWRTPSGNTEAFF. The CDR3 DNA reads TGTGCCTGGAGGACCCCCTCAGGGAACACTGAAGCTTTCTTT. Full variable domain (remainder filled in from reference TRBV30 and TRBJ1-1): SQTIHQWPATLVQPVGSPLSLECTVEGTSNPNLYWYRQAAGRGLQLLFYSVGIGQISSEVPQNLSASRPQDRQFILSSKKLLLSDSGFYLCAWRTPSGNTEAFFGQGTRLTVV.

The gene calls are TRBV5-1 and TRBJ1-1, with 9 bases lining up with TRBD1. Germline values: CDR1 SGHRS, CDR2 YFSETQ. Trimming at V came to 4 bases and at J to 3 bases, leaving 4 bases not matched to a gene. The CDR3 extends over 14 amino acids. For the CDR3, the DNA is TGCGCCAGCAGCGACGGACAGGGGTACACTGAAGCTTTCTTT. Its protein is CASSDGQGYTEAFF.

The rearrangement joins TRBV7-8 to TRBJ1-5, with D uncertain. Per germline, CDR1 SGHVS and CDR2 FQNEAQ. Between the trimmed V and J ends, which lost 5 bases and 0 bases, there was a span of 11 bases. The length of the CDR3 is 15 residues. This CDR3 reads CASSATQYSNQPQHF. The DNA of the CDR3 is TGTGCCAGCAGCGCGACACAGTATAGCAATCAGCCCCAGCATTTT.

The count of this clone is one. The chain has TRBV13 and TRBJ2-2, with D possibly being TRBD1 (5 bases). Germline loops: CDR1 PRHDT, CDR2 FYEKMQ (reference sequence). V gave up 0 bases and J gave up 6 bases, with 11 bases separating them. This CDR3 has 15 amino acids. In DNA form, the CDR3 reads TGTGCCAGCAGCTTAGGCCTAAGGGGTTCCGGGGAGCTGTTTTTT. Protein sequence: CASSLGLRGSGELFF.

V gene TRBV5-6 combines with J gene TRBJ2-3; 12 nucleotides agree with TRBD2. Germline lookup yields CDR1 SGHDT and CDR2 YYEEEE. V lost 0 bases to trimming and J lost 5 bases; unmatched junction nucleotides: 4. The CDR3 totals 16 residues. The CDR3 protein is CASSLARLAGEDTQYF. CDR3 coding DNA: TGTGCCAGCAGCTTGGCGAGACTAGCGGGAGAAGATACGCAGTATTTT.

This rearrangement joins TRBV5-8 to TRBJ2-2; TRBD1 matches at 7 bases. Trimming took 4 bases from V and 12 from J; bases not matched to a gene: 3. The germline gives CDR1 SGHTS, CDR2 YDEGEE. This CDR3 has 11 residues. The CDR3 spells CASSRQGKLFF. CDR3 nucleotide sequence: TGTGCCAGCAGCCGACAGGGAAAGCTGTTTTTT.

The gene calls are TRBV15 and TRBJ2-2, with D perhaps matching TRBD1 (5 bases). The ends were cut back, 2 bases at V and 0 bases at J, with 10 bases in the middle. The CDR3 is 16 amino acids. Germline V gene data show CDR1 as LNHNV and CDR2 as YYDKDF (reference sequence). The CDR3 sequence: CATSRIDRSNTGELFF. The CDR3 DNA is TGTGCCACCAGCAGAATAGACAGATCGAACACCGGGGAGCTGTTTTTT.

This clone was seen more than once but under ten times. The rearrangement joins TRBV27 to TRBJ1-4, with D unclear. V was pared by 5 bases and J by 7 bases, with 17 bases between. CDR1 is MNHEY, CDR2 SMNVEV, per germline (reference sequence). This CDR3 contains 15 residues. The CDR3 region has the DNA TGTGCCAGCAGTAGCAGCGGGAGTCCTGGTGAAAAACTGTTTTTT. Its translation: CASSSSGSPGEKLFF.

V and J are TRBV5-1 and TRBJ2-7, with a possible D match to TRBD2 (5 bases). CDR3 length equals 14 residues. Germline V gene sequence: CDR1 SGHRS, CDR2 YFSETQ. Trimming cost V 2 bases and J 7 bases, with 16 bases left between them. The CDR3 DNA is TGCGCCAGCAGCTTCGCGGTAGGAACGGGGGAGCAGTACTTC. Amino acid sequence: CASSFAVGTGEQYF.

This chain joins TRBV2 and TRBJ2-3; TRBD1 matches 7 bases. V lost 7 bases, J lost 0 bases, and 10 bases stayed unmatched. In germline, CDR1 is SNHLY, CDR2 FYNNEI. This CDR3 has 16 amino acids. CDR3 sequence: CASTQTGPPSTDTQYF. CDR3 DNA sequence: TGTGCCAGCACCCAGACAGGGCCCCCCAGCACAGATACGCAGTATTTT.

CDR3 nucleotide sequence: TGTGCCAGCAGACCCAGGGGTGAAGGGGAGCTGTTTTTT. Encoded protein: CASRPRGEGELFF. The chain combines TRBV25-1 with TRBJ2-2, with D possibly being TRBD1 (6 bases). CDR1 MGHDK and CDR2 SYGVNS come from the germline V gene. Trimming took 6 bases from V and 8 from J, leaving 13 bases between them. The CDR3 covers 13 residues.

This sequence joins TRBV28 and TRBJ1-2; 8 bases are shared with TRBD1. Per the germline V gene, CDR1 is MDHEN and CDR2 is SYDVKM. J gave up 2 bases and V 5 bases, and 4 bases lay outside the gene matches. The length of the CDR3 is 14 residues. The chain's CDR3 is CASSPGGPNYGYTF. DNA of the CDR3: TGTGCCAGCAGTCCAGGGGGCCCCAACTATGGCTACACCTTC.

This chain joins TRBV19 and TRBJ2-2; 7 bases map to TRBD1. With V trimmed by 5 bases and J by 1 base, 4 bases remained unmatched. The CDR3 is 15 residues long. Germline lookup yields CDR1 LNHDA and CDR2 SQIVND (reference sequence). This CDR3 is CASSARQGNTGELFF. Written as DNA, the CDR3 is TGTGCCAGTAGTGCCCGACAGGGGAACACCGGGGAGCTGTTTTTT. The whole variable domain, remainder taken from reference TRBV19 and TRBJ2-2, is DGGITQSPKYLFRKEGQNVTLSCEQNLNHDAMYWYRQDPGQGLRLIYYSQIVNDFQKGDIAEGYSVSREKKESFPLTVTSAQKNPTAFYLCASSARQGNTGELFFGEGSRLTVL.

This chain links TRBV6-2 or TRBV6-3 with TRBJ2-1, with 14 bases aligning to TRBD2. The J segment lost 9 bases and the V segment lost 6 bases, leaving 7 bases of the junction unmatched. The CDR3 spans 15 residues. Germline lookup yields CDR1 MNHEY and CDR2 SVGEGT. CDR3 residues: CASSRGLAGAGEQFF. CDR3 in DNA: TGTGCCAGCAGCCGGGGACTAGCGGGAGCTGGTGAGCAGTTCTTC.